What follows are 29 T cell receptor beta chains derived from one specimen sequenced in a study of Ad26.COV2.S vaccination and SARS-CoV-2 variants. The treatment was: over 15 received Ad26.COV2.S at low or high dose, single or two shots; 5 received placebo; per-sample allocation not given. Following the first vaccine or placebo injection, samples were taken on day 63. The repertoire was sequenced with immunoSEQ multiplex PCR; TCRdb's copy has only in-frame clones and lacks some. The table has approximately 480,000 clones, 87% seen once; the top ten hold 9.5% to 15%. The input for sequencing was peripheral blood, taken in a trial of Ad26.COV2.S vaccine versus placebo. The receptors stem from a person between 18 and 65 years old who received the Ad26.COV2.S COVID-19 vaccine or a placebo.

This chain connects TRBV18 to TRBJ1-2; D is unresolved. V was trimmed by 6 bases and J by 4 bases, leaving 9 bases between them. The CDR3 contains 12 residues. CDR1 and CDR2 (germline): KGHSH, LQKENI. The CDR3 region has the DNA TGTGCCAGCTCCCCGGACCTCTATGGCTACACCTTC. This gives the protein CASSPDLYGYTF.

V usage is TRBV7-2 and J usage is TRBJ2-2; no clear D. CDR3 length: 16 amino acids. Trimming cost V 5 bases and J 5 bases, with 18 bases left between them. Germline-derived CDR1 and CDR2 are SGHTA and FQGNSA. The CDR3 sequence: CASSGAPHPVTGELFF. The CDR3 DNA follows: TGTGCCAGCAGCGGCGCGCCACACCCCGTGACCGGGGAGCTGTTTTTT. The full variable domain, its missing parts supplied by reference TRBV7-2 and TRBJ2-2, is GAGVSQSPSNKVTEKGKDVELRCDPISGHTALYWYRQSLGQGLEFLIYFQGNSAPDKSGLPSDRFSAERTGGSVSTLTIQRTQQEDSAVYLCASSGAPHPVTGELFFGEGSRLTVL.

The chain couples TRBV6-4 to TRBJ2-1, with D possibly TRBD2 on 5 matching bases. Germline values: CDR1 MRHNA, CDR2 SNTAGT. CDR3 size: 19 residues. V gave up 0 bases and J gave up 4 bases, with 22 bases separating them. CDR3 in amino acids: CASSDSTFRAGKGYNEQFF. The CDR3 DNA is TGTGCCAGCAGTGACTCGACTTTTAGGGCCGGGAAAGGGTACAATGAGCAGTTCTTC.

The rearrangement joins TRBV6-5 to TRBJ2-7; D is ambiguous. Germline loops: CDR1 MNHEY, CDR2 SVGAGI. The germline V and J ends were trimmed by 6 bases and 2 bases, with 17 bases remaining between them. This CDR3 is built from 15 residues. This CDR3 reads CASSYDLAGTYEQYF. The CDR3 nucleotides are TGTGCCAGCAGCTACGACTTAGCTGGGACCTACGAGCAGTACTTC.

The chain joins TRBV10-3 to TRBJ1-1, with unresolved D. The CDR3 is 13 amino acids. Germline CDR1 reads ENHRY; CDR2 reads SYGVKD. V lost 6 bases to trimming and J lost 3 bases, with 11 bases between them. CDR3 residues: CAISQDWDTEAFF. The CDR3 DNA follows: TGTGCCATCAGCCAGGACTGGGACACTGAAGCTTTCTTT.

The CDR3 here is CAISELGAVVQEAFF. CDR3 in DNA: TGTGCCATCAGTGAGTTGGGGGCGGTTGTTCAGGAAGCTTTCTTT. The chain carries TRBV10-3 and TRBJ1-1, with a tentative D call TRBD1 (6 bases). In germline, CDR1 is ENHRY, CDR2 SYGVKD. Trimming left V 1 base short and J 8 bases short, with 17 bases between. The CDR3 runs 15 residues.

The chain recombines TRBV19 with TRBJ2-5; D unresolved. Between the trimmed V and J ends, which lost 3 bases and 4 bases, there was a span of 6 bases. From germline, CDR1 is LNHDA and CDR2 SQIVND (reference sequence). This CDR3 region has 12 residues. The CDR3 bases are TGTGCCAGTAGTATCTCGGGAGAGACCCAGTACTTC. This sequence encodes CASSISGETQYF.

The gene calls are TRBV7-7 and TRBJ2-7; TRBD1 matches 8 bases. Germline values: CDR1 SSHAT, CDR2 FNYEAQ (reference sequence). The CDR3 covers 15 residues. V lost 5 bases to trimming and J lost 1 base; unmatched junction nucleotides: 7. The CDR3 is CASSRDRGESYEQYF. Here the CDR3 DNA reads TGTGCCAGCAGCCGTGACAGGGGTGAATCCTACGAGCAGTACTTC.

The rearrangement links TRBV18 to TRBJ1-5, with a possible D match to TRBD1 (5 bases). The V gene's germline CDR1 is KGHSH and CDR2 LQKENI. V was shortened by 2 bases and J by 4 bases, with 15 bases between the two germline ends. The CDR3 totals 16 residues. The CDR3 sequence is CASSPMGPPTNQPQHF. CDR3 DNA sequence: TGTGCCAGCTCACCAATGGGACCCCCTACTAATCAGCCCCAGCATTTT.

J is TRBJ1-6 and V is TRBV15; D ambiguous. The CDR3 consists of 13 residues. CDR1 is LNHNV and CDR2 is YYDKDF in the germline V gene (reference sequence). V lost 0 bases and J 12 bases, leaving 9 bases between the germline ends. CDR3 DNA sequence: TGTGCCACCAGCAGAGAACTCGGGTTACCCCTCCACTTT. It encodes CATSRELGLPLHF.

This chain connects TRBV11-3 to TRBJ2-3, with no clear D. The CDR3 length is 14 residues. CDR1 is SGHNT and CDR2 is YENEEA in the germline V gene. Trimming pared 1 base from V and 2 bases from J, leaving 7 bases between. CDR3 sequence: CASSLGGNTDTQYF. CDR3 nucleotides: TGTGCCAGCAGCTTAGGAGGAAACACAGATACGCAGTATTTT. Filled out from reference TRBV11-3 and TRBJ2-3, the complete variable domain reads EAGVVQSPRYKIIEKKQPVAFWCNPISGHNTLYWYLQNLGQGPELLIRYENEEAVDDSQLPKDRFSAERLKGVDSTLKIQPAELGDSAVYLCASSLGGNTDTQYFGPGTRLTVL.

The chain combines TRBV27 with TRBJ1-1; no clear D gene. The CDR3 loop spans 16 amino acids. CDR1 and CDR2 (germline): MNHEY, SMNVEV (reference sequence). Trimming cost V 6 bases and J 2 bases, with 19 bases left between them. CDR3 bases: TGTGCCAGCAGCCACTCGACGATACAGTTAAACACTGAAGCTTTCTTT. Encoded protein: CASSHSTIQLNTEAFF.

The chain carries TRBV7-2 and TRBJ1-1, with D tentatively TRBD1 (5 bases). V dropped 2 bases and J dropped 2 bases, with 12 bases sitting between them. The germline V gene has CDR1 SGHTA and CDR2 FQGNSA. The CDR3 totals 15 residues. This CDR3 reads CASSLWGRTNTEAFF. The CDR3 bases are TGTGCCAGCAGCTTATGGGGCAGGACCAACACTGAAGCTTTCTTT.

V is TRBV27 and J is TRBJ2-2; either TRBD1 or TRBD2 may fit D (5 bases each). Trimming left V 2 bases short and J 9 bases short, with 7 bases between. The germline V gene encodes CDR1 MNHEY and CDR2 SMNVEV (reference sequence). The CDR3 spans 12 residues. CDR3 region: CASSLPGRELFF. The CDR3 DNA follows: TGTGCCAGCAGTTTACCGGGACGGGAGCTGTTTTTT.

The V call is TRBV9, the J call TRBJ2-7; 11 nucleotides agree with TRBD2. The CDR3 spans 18 residues. In germline, CDR1 is SGDLS, CDR2 YYNGEE. J gave up 0 bases and V 0 bases, and 8 bases lay outside the gene matches. For the CDR3, the DNA is TGTGCCAGCAGCGTAGGCGTTAGCGGGAGGGCGAACTCCTACGAGCAGTACTTC. It specifies CASSVGVSGRANSYEQYF.

The chain has TRBV18 and TRBJ1-1, with D tentatively TRBD1 (6 bases). The germline V and J ends were trimmed by 8 bases and 2 bases, with 12 bases remaining between them. The CDR3 extends over 13 amino acids. Germline lookup yields CDR1 KGHSH and CDR2 LQKENI. The DNA for the CDR3 is TGTGCCAGCCGAAAGACAGGTAACACTGAAGCTTTCTTT. Protein product: CASRKTGNTEAFF.

The chain recombines TRBV2 with TRBJ1-1; 7 nucleotides agree with TRBD1. In germline, CDR1 is SNHLY, CDR2 FYNNEI. The CDR3 length is 13 residues. The trim removed 6 bases at V and 8 bases at J, leaving 9 bases unmatched. The CDR3 DNA reads TGTGCCAGCAGGAGGGACAGTGGGGCAGAAGCTTTCTTT. Residues: CASRRDSGAEAFF.

The chain combines TRBV18 with TRBJ1-5; weak D call: TRBD1 (5 bases). This CDR3 has 13 amino acids. V was cut by 8 bases and J by 3 bases, with 11 bases left in between. The V gene's germline CDR1 is KGHSH and CDR2 LQKENI. DNA for the CDR3: TGTGCCAGCGGTGGGGGGGACAATCAGCCCCAGCATTTT. Protein sequence: CASGGGDNQPQHF.

This clone was counted a single time. The V and J genes are TRBV7-9 and TRBJ1-5; D unresolved. Trimming took off 4 bases at V and 0 bases at J, with 10 bases between the two ends. In germline, CDR1 is SEHNR, CDR2 FQNEAQ (reference sequence). This CDR3 is 15 amino acids long. Here the CDR3 DNA reads TGTGCCAGCAGCTCGTGGGGTACTAGCAATCAGCCCCAGCATTTT. Translating it yields CASSSWGTSNQPQHF.

The chain is built from TRBV20-1 and TRBJ1-5, with D tentatively TRBD1 (6 bases). The ends were cut back, 3 bases at V and 9 bases at J, with 15 bases in the middle. CDR3 length: 13 amino acids. Germline CDR1 is DFQATT and CDR2 is SNEGSKA (reference sequence). The CDR3 here is CSASNRGVRPQHF. The CDR3 DNA is TGCAGTGCTAGTAATAGGGGGGTTCGGCCCCAGCATTTT.

To note about this clone: Other nucleotide sequences from this sample produce the same CDR3. This chain uses TRBV19 with TRBJ2-7; 11 nucleotides agree with TRBD2. Germline CDR1 LNHDA, CDR2 SQIVND (reference sequence). This CDR3 comprises 15 residues. The ends lost 5 bases at V and 1 base at J; junction bases unmatched: 4. Here the CDR3 reads CASSLTSGSSYEQYF. CDR3 bases: TGTGCCAGTAGTCTTACTAGCGGGAGTTCCTACGAGCAGTACTTC.

This chain joins TRBV19 and TRBJ2-3; D unresolved. Germline V gene lookup returns CDR1 LNHDA and CDR2 SQIVND (reference sequence). The CDR3 is 12 residues long. Trimming removed 5 bases at V and 6 bases at J, with 9 bases between. The CDR3 region is CASSPLGDTQYF. DNA for the CDR3: TGTGCCAGTAGTCCCCTCGGGGATACGCAGTATTTT.

This chain uses TRBV6-5 with TRBJ1-2; D uncertain. Germline V gives CDR1 MNHEY, CDR2 SVGAGI. There are 13 residues in the CDR3. Trimming took off 8 bases at V and 0 bases at J, with 10 bases between the two ends. The CDR3 reads CASVQGANYGYTF. The DNA for the CDR3 is TGTGCCAGCGTCCAAGGAGCTAACTATGGCTACACCTTC.

This sequence joins TRBV7-2 and TRBJ1-4; the match to TRBD1 covers 8 bases. Germline-derived CDR1 and CDR2 are SGHTA and FQGNSA. CDR3 length equals 14 residues. J was trimmed by 7 bases and V by 3 bases; bases with no gene match: 4. CDR3 in amino acids: CASSFQTGAEKLFF. In DNA, the CDR3 is TGTGCCAGCAGCTTTCAGACAGGGGCTGAAAAACTGTTTTTT. Based on the CDR3 plus reference TRBV7-2 and TRBJ1-4, the full variable domain is GAGVSQSPSNKVTEKGKDVELRCDPISGHTALYWYRQSLGQGLEFLIYFQGNSAPDKSGLPSDRFSAERTGGSVSTLTIQRTQQEDSAVYLCASSFQTGAEKLFFGSGTQLSVL.

The chain recombines TRBV7-5 with TRBJ2-1; TRBD2 was called by the table and not checked on the DNA. TRBV7-5 has pseudogene status. The CDR3 has 21 residues. The CDR3: CARSLGRSLTPSGESGDEQFF. The CDR3 coding sequence is TGTGCCAGAAGCTTAGGAAGGTCATTAACGCCTAGCGGTGAGTCTGGGGATGAGCAGTTCTTC.

The rearrangement uses TRBV15 and TRBJ2-1, with a weak D call TRBD2 (6 bases). From germline, CDR1 is LNHNV and CDR2 YYDKDF (reference sequence). V was cut by 4 bases and J by 4 bases, with 11 bases left in between. The CDR3 loop spans 14 amino acids. The CDR3 DNA sequence: TGTGCCACCAGCATGCTAGCGCTATACAATGAGCAGTTCTTC. Protein: CATSMLALYNEQFF.

The chain has TRBV28 and TRBJ2-7; 10 nucleotides match TRBD2. The J segment lost 6 bases and the V segment lost 7 bases, leaving 6 bases of the junction unmatched. This CDR3 contains 13 residues. Germline V gene sequence: CDR1 MDHEN, CDR2 SYDVKM. CDR3 in amino acids: CASTGTSVGEQYF. CDR3 DNA: TGTGCCAGCACAGGGACTAGCGTGGGCGAGCAGTACTTC.

The V call is TRBV5-1, the J call TRBJ2-1; 7 positions match TRBD1. CDR1 is SGHRS and CDR2 is YFSETQ in the germline V gene. The CDR3 contains 14 residues. V trimming: 4 bases; J trimming: 6 bases; junction bases outside the gene matches: 7. The CDR3 region is CASSPRTGSNEQFF. CDR3 coding DNA: TGCGCCAGCAGCCCCCGGACAGGCTCCAATGAGCAGTTCTTC.

This clone was picked up a small number of times. This chain joins TRBV28 and TRBJ2-7, with D perhaps TRBD1 or TRBD2 (6 bases each). The V and J ends lost 8 bases and 3 bases respectively, with 17 bases between them. The CDR3 has 14 amino acids. CDR1 and CDR2 from the germline V gene are MDHEN and SYDVKM. The CDR3 loop reads CASCPGGQGYEQYF. CDR3 DNA sequence: TGTGCCAGCTGCCCCGGGGGCCAGGGCTACGAGCAGTACTTC.